The entry that follows covers one T cell receptor (beta chain) sequence. This clonotype was seen repeatedly, ten times or more. Its antigen is currently not known. Base qualities are missing; no much larger clone stands one base away. This entry belongs to a study of T cells in Graves' hyperthyroidism and ophthalmopathy (dated by TCRdb to the late 2010s). Notes on the research overall: Peripheral blood was collected at initial diagnosis, before any treatment. To identify distinguishing TCR V-J signatures, a discovery cohort of 90 to 100 patients was used, comprising 43 with Graves' ophthalmopathy and some 60 with stable Graves' hyperthyroidism. Prospective prediction of ophthalmopathy was tested in an independent validation cohort consisting of about 19 hyperthyroidism patients and approximately 16 patients who later progressed to ophthalmopathy. The 100 discovery patients were randomly split 7:3 into training and test sets. In addition, the study compared T-cell repertoires in thyroid tissue and in blood from 6 or 7 Graves' hyperthyroidism patients. Following sampling, methimazole starting at 30 mg daily was given to hyperthyroidism patients, and high-dose intravenous methylprednisolone was given to ophthalmopathy patients. According to the paper, TCR Vbeta CDR3 sequencing was carried out on 135 peripheral blood samples, which came from 40 to 45 ophthalmopathy, around 75 hyperthyroidism and approximately 17 progressor patients. Summary of the overall study and its limitations: A model built on a 13 V-J signature distinguished ophthalmopathy from stable hyperthyroidism, reaching around 90% sensitivity and 81% to 83% specificity in cross-validation and 80%/75% in testing. Blood samples also contained most of the expanded thyroid clonotypes (frequency above 0.001), which suggests that blood repertoires may reflect thyroid immune responses. In validation, the model predicted progression to ophthalmopathy a median of roughly 6.5 months before onset, with roughly 70% sensitivity and nearly 75% specificity. Sample size was not statistically predetermined, and blinding of investigators to group allocation was not performed.

A patient counted as having stable Graves' hyperthyroidism if no progression to ophthalmopathy occurred over 18 months of follow-up. The hyperthyroidism patients were between 18 and 65 years old and newly diagnosed, with a disease duration of less than 2 months. Exclusion was applied to patients with uncontrolled infections, other autoimmune diseases, pregnancy or lactation. Diagnoses were based on clinical symptoms, serum thyroxine and TRAb, thyroid ultrasound and orbital computed tomography. Ficoll-Paque density gradient centrifugation was used to isolate PBMCs from around 10 ml of fresh peripheral blood. Total RNA was extracted using Trizol reagent, and RNA quality was assessed on an Agilent 2100 Bioanalyzer. The TCR beta CDR3 regions were amplified from the RNA transcripts. The first round of RT-PCR for the TCR CDR3 was performed with the HTBI primer set and the Qiagen OneStep RT-PCR kit. The libraries were constructed in a second round of multiplex PCR and then size-selected and purified. Paired-end sequencing of the libraries was performed with 100 bp reads on an Illumina HiSeq2000. In the original analysis: SOAPnuke was used to process the raw data, with reads discarded if the reads contained adapters or uncalled bases, had a mean Phred below 15, or lacked an exact constant-primer or identifier match. High-quality paired reads were merged using COPE v1.2.5, and each unique nucleotide sequence was defined as a clonotype. MiTCR v1.1 was used to align the clonotypes against IMGT TRBV, TRBD and TRBJ reference segments. Analysis was restricted to V-J combinations with a frequency above 0.0001, which covered roughly 99% of repertoires. The TCS score was defined as the ratio of F50 (clonal expansion) to E x V (chaos), calculated using BLOSUM62-based TCRdist between CDR3 peptides within each V-J. Welch's t-statistics and random forest reduced 450 to 600 V-J features to fewer than 15, which were used in a naive Bayes classifier (R e1071). Using fastp at Q25 and MiXCR, TCRdb reprocessed the public reads and kept productive beta chains. Identical CDR3 protein sequences are pooled into one entry, listed with their most common genes and DNA. The V and J calls and clone size come from TCRdb's table, not from the authors' own analysis. This sample lists 400,000 to 500,000 distinct CDR3 sequences; approximately 14% were detected once. The ten largest clones represent 5% to 6.5% of the sample.

Unmatched junction bases come to 15, with V trimmed by 2 bases and J by 4 bases. CDR1 MDHEN and CDR2 SYDVKM were looked up in the germline V gene. Its CDR3 holds 19 amino acids, cysteine through phenylalanine. Only CDR3 DNA remains: 57 bases, in frame from the first base. Sample: blood. The chain employs TRBV28 and TRBJ2-3; a stretch of 10 junction bases matches TRBD2. This receptor was obtained from a woman between 18 and 29 years old with Graves' hyperthyroidism. The DNA sequence reads TGTGCCAGCAGTTTACTCCGAGGACAGAGCGGGAGGGCCCCAGATACGCAGTATTTT. Its protein reads: CASSLLRGQSGRAPDTQYF.